These 13 T cell receptor beta chains share one sample of origin, sequenced in a study of cytomegalovirus exposure and HLA in healthy donors. Primers: 60 Vbeta forward and 13 Jbeta reverse. Sequencing used immunoSEQ multiplex PCR; TCRdb keeps in-frame clones, though not all of them. The sample lists 95,000 to 120,000 clones; around 77% were seen once. Sequenced sample: PBMCs. These receptors came from a woman aged 30 to 39 in good health and CMV-seropositive.

The chain is built from TRBV10-3 and TRBJ2-1; TRBD2 aligns across 8 bases. The CDR3 sequence is 14 residues long. Germline lookup yields CDR1 ENHRY and CDR2 SYGVKD. The V gene end was trimmed by 3 bases and the J gene end by 7 bases; junction bases not matched to a gene: 5. The CDR3: CAISDLASGNEQFF. CDR3 nucleotides: TGTGCCATCAGTGACTTGGCTAGCGGGAATGAGCAGTTCTTC.

This clone was found once. The CDR3 reads CASSDGGGASNEQFF. DNA for the CDR3: TGTGCCAGCAGTGACGGCGGGGGGGCCTCGAATGAGCAGTTCTTC. The V and J genes are TRBV2 and TRBJ2-1, with 9 bases fitting TRBD2. This CDR3 has 15 amino acids. CDR1 and CDR2 (germline): SNHLY, FYNNEI. V shed 3 bases and J 7 bases; nucleotides not matched to a gene: 7.

This clone was found a few times. The chain employs TRBV19 and TRBJ1-2; D possibly corresponds to TRBD1 (6 bases). The germline gives CDR1 LNHDA, CDR2 SQIVND (reference sequence). V was clipped by 4 bases and J by 1 base, with 13 bases between them. The CDR3 is made up of 15 amino acids. DNA for the CDR3: TGTGCCAGTAGTACGACAGGAACGAGTAACTATGGCTACACCTTC. Its translation: CASSTTGTSNYGYTF.

The chain couples TRBV10-3 to TRBJ2-3, with unresolved D. CDR1 ENHRY and CDR2 SYGVKD come from the germline V gene. The CDR3 sequence is 13 residues long. Trimming shortened V by 10 bases and J by 3 bases, and 14 bases separated the two germline ends. The CDR3 coding sequence is TGTGCCACTTTCCCCGATACTACAGATACGCAGTATTTT. This encodes CATFPDTTDTQYF.

This chain joins TRBV25-1 and TRBJ2-7; D is unresolved. Trimming pared 0 bases from V and 9 bases from J, leaving 9 bases between. CDR3 length: 12 residues. Germline V gene sequence: CDR1 MGHDK, CDR2 SYGVNS. In DNA form, the CDR3 reads TGTGCCAGCAGTGAATACGCCGGCGGGCAGTACTTC. Encoded protein: CASSEYAGGQYF.

Note on this clone: The sample carries other DNA sequences with the same CDR3. The chain links TRBV5-1 to TRBJ2-3, with TRBD2 identical over 9 bases. The CDR3 has 15 amino acids. The germline V gene has CDR1 SGHRS and CDR2 YFSETQ. V dropped 4 bases and J dropped 0; count of bases not matched to a gene: 3. The CDR3: CASSGLAGSTDTQYF. The DNA for the CDR3 is TGCGCCAGCAGCGGGCTAGCGGGGAGCACAGATACGCAGTATTTT.

This clone was counted a single time. The CDR3: CSEQGTSYTF. CDR3 sequence (DNA): TGCAGCGAACAGGGGACCAGCTACACCTTC. The chain has TRBV20-1 and TRBJ1-2; 7 positions match TRBD1. The CDR3 consists of 10 residues. Germline values: CDR1 DFQATT, CDR2 SNEGSKA (reference sequence).

The chain is built from TRBV7-9 and TRBJ1-1; perhaps TRBD1 as D (6 bases). Germline CDR1 is SEHNR and CDR2 is FQNEAQ (reference sequence). V gave up 7 bases and J gave up 3 bases, with 15 bases separating them. The length of the CDR3 is 14 residues. The CDR3 DNA reads as TGTGCCAGCATCGGGGGGGGCAGGCACACTGAAGCTTTCTTT. Translating gives CASIGGGRHTEAFF.

This clone was seen a single time. The identical CDR3 is also encoded by other nucleotide sequences in the sample. The rearrangement uses TRBV18 and TRBJ1-1, with D perhaps TRBD1 (5 bases). V was cut by 8 bases and J by 7 bases, with 20 bases left in between. Germline lookup yields CDR1 KGHSH and CDR2 LQKENI. The CDR3 contains 14 residues. DNA for the CDR3: TGTGCCAGCCGGGCCGGGGGAGCATCTAATGAAGCTTTCTTT. This sequence encodes CASRAGGASNEAFF. Full variable domain (rest looked up from reference TRBV18 and TRBJ1-1): NAGVMQNPRHLVRRRGQEARLRCSPMKGHSHVYWYRQLPEEGLKFMVYLQKENIIDESGMPKERFSAEFPKEGPSILRIQQVVRGDSAAYFCASRAGGASNEAFFGQGTRLTVV.

CDR3: CASSPRWGLNTEAFF. The CDR3 nucleotides are TGTGCCAGCAGCCCTAGGTGGGGGCTGAACACTGAAGCTTTCTTT. V gene TRBV7-8 combines with J gene TRBJ1-1; TRBD1 is a possible D gene (6 bases). Germline V gene lookup returns CDR1 SGHVS and CDR2 FQNEAQ. Trimming stripped 5 bases from V and 0 bases from J, with 13 bases between. The CDR3 has 15 residues.

The V call is TRBV7-3, the J call TRBJ2-2, with D unclear. Trimming took off 5 bases at V and 7 bases at J, with 8 bases between the two ends. This CDR3 is 12 amino acids long. Germline values: CDR1 SGHTA, CDR2 FQGTGA. CDR3 protein: CASSLTYGELFF. Here the CDR3 DNA reads TGTGCCAGCAGCCTGACATACGGGGAGCTGTTTTTT.

The CDR3 sequence: CASSGGQGSNEQFF. DNA for the CDR3: TGCGCCAGCAGCGGGGGACAGGGTAGTAATGAGCAGTTCTTC. The gene calls are TRBV5-1 and TRBJ2-1; 9 nucleotides align to TRBD1. This CDR3 is 14 amino acids long. Germline assignment: CDR1 SGHRS and CDR2 YFSETQ. V gave up 4 bases and J gave up 7 bases; unmatched junction bases: 6.

This chain joins TRBV5-1 and TRBJ2-7; TRBD2 agrees at 12 bases. This CDR3 contains 16 residues. The J segment lost 7 bases and the V segment lost 4 bases, leaving 12 bases of the junction unmatched. The germline gives CDR1 SGHRS, CDR2 YFSETQ. CDR3 nucleotide sequence: TGCGCCAGCAGCCCGGGACTAGCGGGCCAGAGAGGGGAGCAGTACTTC. Translating gives CASSPGLAGQRGEQYF.